The clone carrying this TCR beta chain was counted only a few times. Per the study methods: The authors estimated nucleated cell counts from reference gene primer amplification. Profiled with immunoSEQ multiplex PCR; TCRdb holds only in-frame clones, not every one. V, J and clone size derive from that table, while D and trimming were established from the DNA sequence. The sample contains some 140,000 clones, about 88% of which appear only once. This entry comes from a study of blood T cell repertoires in COVID-19. Background on the study: Samples of COVID-19 (acute and convalescent) were obtained from the United States, Italy and Spain. T cells, B-cell-depleted T cells, or PBMCs provided the cDNA or gDNA that served as material.

The CDR3 is made up of 15 amino acids. J gave up 1 base and V 4 bases, and 7 bases lay outside the gene matches. Germline loops: CDR1 SGHRS, CDR2 YFSETQ. The TCR was taken from a woman older than 75 with acute or convalescent COVID-19. Sequenced: peripheral blood. The chain couples TRBV5-1 to TRBJ2-7; 8 positions match TRBD1. The CDR3 is CASSPDRDRSYEQYF. Written as DNA, the CDR3 is TGCGCCAGCAGCCCGGACAGGGATCGGTCCTACGAGCAGTACTTC. The full variable domain, completed using reference TRBV5-1 and TRBJ2-7, is KAGVTQTPRYLIKTRGQQVTLSCSPISGHRSVSWYQQTPGQGLQFLFEYFSETQRNKGNFPGRFSGRQFSNSRSEMNVSTLELGDSALYLCASSPDRDRSYEQYFGPGTRLTVT.